A single sample is the source of the 32 T cell receptor beta chains below, sequenced in a study of T cell changes during pregnancy in multiple sclerosis. The method was immunoSEQ multiplex PCR; TCRdb's version includes in-frame clones alone and lacks a portion of them. Among 55,000 to 75,000 clones listed, roughly 89% were seen once. The sample in question was peripheral blood, obtained after pregnancy. The receptors originated from a female donor in good health, enrolled as a control in a pregnancy study.

The chain carries TRBV5-4 and TRBJ1-3, with D uncertain. The germline V gene encodes CDR1 SGHNT and CDR2 YYREEE (reference sequence). The CDR3 has 14 amino acids. V was shortened by 1 base and J by 0 bases, with 5 bases between the two germline ends. Here the CDR3 DNA reads TGTGCCAGCAGCTTGTTCGGCTCTGGAAACACCATATATTTT. Translation: CASSLFGSGNTIYF.

The CDR3 DNA reads as TGTGCCAGCAGCTTAGGGGGAGCTAGAGAGGAGACCCAGTACTTC. It encodes CASSLGGAREETQYF. The chain has TRBV7-7 and TRBJ2-5; a possible D gene is TRBD2 (5 bases). This CDR3 spans 15 amino acids. CDR1 and CDR2 (germline): SSHAT, FNYEAQ (reference sequence). V lost 1 base and J lost 5, with 14 bases in between.

This clone was recorded once. V usage is TRBV6-5 and J usage is TRBJ1-1; 7 bases agree with TRBD1. Germline lookup yields CDR1 MNHEY and CDR2 SVGAGI. With V trimmed by 8 bases and J by 10 bases, 13 bases remained unmatched. This CDR3 spans 13 amino acids. CDR3 bases: TGTGCCAGCGGGGACAGTGGGTACCCGGGAGCTTTCTTT. As protein: CASGDSGYPGAFF.

The chain has TRBV9 and TRBJ2-1; D is perhaps TRBD2 (6 bases). The CDR3 covers 15 residues. Germline assignment: CDR1 SGDLS and CDR2 YYNGEE. V was pared by 0 bases and J by 14 bases, with 21 bases between. CDR3 protein: CASSVETSFGLKKFF. The CDR3 DNA sequence: TGTGCCAGCAGCGTAGAGACTAGTTTCGGTCTGAAGAAGTTCTTC.

The V and J genes are TRBV5-1 and TRBJ2-5, with D possibly being TRBD1 (5 bases). V lost 4 bases, J lost 5 bases, and 18 bases lay in between. Looked up from germline, CDR1 is SGHRS and CDR2 is YFSETQ. The CDR3 is 15 amino acids. The CDR3 sequence is CASSRIGAALETQYF. In DNA, the CDR3 is TGCGCCAGCAGCCGAATAGGGGCCGCTCTGGAGACCCAGTACTTC.

The chain employs TRBV11-3 and TRBJ1-6; possible D gene TRBD1, 6 bases. The CDR3 sequence is 14 residues long. Per germline, CDR1 SGHNT and CDR2 YENEEA. Trimming cost V 5 bases and J 9 bases, with 14 bases left between them. The chain's CDR3 is CASSLGGGASPLHF. DNA for the CDR3: TGTGCCAGCAGCCTAGGGGGGGGTGCTTCACCCCTCCACTTT.

In this sample, this clone turned up once. The chain couples TRBV10-3 to TRBJ1-5, with 8 bases aligning to TRBD1. The CDR3 runs to 14 residues. Losses at the gene ends were 6 bases for V and 3 bases for J; bases not matched to a gene: 4. In germline, CDR1 is ENHRY, CDR2 SYGVKD. CDR3 bases: TGTGCCATCAGAGGGACAGGTATCAATCAGCCCCAGCATTTT. It specifies CAIRGTGINQPQHF.

The rearrangement links TRBV19 to TRBJ1-2; the D gene is possibly TRBD1 (5 bases). V was trimmed by 8 bases and J by 7 bases, leaving 14 bases between them. The CDR3 totals 12 residues. Germline values: CDR1 LNHDA, CDR2 SQIVND (reference sequence). CDR3 in amino acids: CASSDRSGGYTF. Written as DNA, the CDR3 is TGTGCCAGTTCCGACAGAAGTGGTGGCTACACCTTC.

The rearrangement links TRBV27 to TRBJ2-7; TRBD1 agrees at 10 bases. The CDR3 is 14 amino acids. Germline V gene data show CDR1 as MNHEY and CDR2 as SMNVEV (reference sequence). Trimming removed 6 bases from V and 2 bases from J; junction bases left unmatched: 4. CDR3 amino acids: CASRTGTGAYEQYF. The CDR3 DNA follows: TGTGCCAGCAGAACCGGGACAGGGGCCTACGAGCAGTACTTC.

The chain has TRBV2 and TRBJ1-1, with TRBD1 identical over 8 bases. The CDR3 runs 15 residues. The germline CDR1 and CDR2 sequences are SNHLY and FYNNEI. The V segment lost 4 bases and the J segment 3 bases; nucleotides outside the gene matches: 7. Here the CDR3 DNA reads TGTGCCAGCAGTGCCGACCTACAGGGGGACACTGAAGCTTTCTTT. It yields the protein CASSADLQGDTEAFF.

V gene TRBV6-5 combines with J gene TRBJ1-2, with 9 bases identical to TRBD1. The length of the CDR3 is 15 residues. V was clipped by 2 bases and J by 8 bases; unmatched bases: 9. The germline V gene encodes CDR1 MNHEY and CDR2 SVGAGI. The CDR3 DNA reads as TGTGCCAGCAGTTACGGGGACAGGGCAATGAGGGGCTACACCTTC. Its translation is CASSYGDRAMRGYTF.

On this clone: The germline gene is not matched at one end of the junction; a read error may be the cause. The same CDR3 also results from other DNA sequences found in this sample. This chain uses TRBV14 with TRBJ2-7, with 8 nucleotides matching TRBD2. The CDR3 totals 16 residues. Germline CDR1 and CDR2: SGHDN and FVKESK. CDR3 loop: CASSQDLGSGVYEQYF. The CDR3 DNA is TGTGCCAGCAGCCAAGATCTGGGTAGCGGGGTTTACGAACAGTACTTC.

This chain links TRBV6-6 with TRBJ1-1; 8 nucleotides match TRBD1. Trimming at V came to 5 bases and at J to 7 bases, leaving 6 bases not matched to a gene. Germline V gives CDR1 MNHNY, CDR2 SVGAGI (reference sequence). The CDR3 extends over 13 amino acids. DNA for the CDR3: TGTGCCAGCAGTCAGGACAGGGCAGTTGAAGCTTTCTTT. It codes for CASSQDRAVEAFF.

The chain combines TRBV29-1 with TRBJ2-3; 12 positions match TRBD2. CDR3 size: 15 residues. The germline CDR1 and CDR2 sequences are SQVTM and ANQGSEA. V was clipped by 8 bases and J by 2 bases; unmatched bases: 8. In DNA, the CDR3 is TGCAGCTCCATGACTAGCGGGGGTAACACAGATACGCAGTATTTT. It specifies CSSMTSGGNTDTQYF.

The chain carries TRBV6-5 and TRBJ1-1; D call uncertain. The CDR3 extends over 14 amino acids. Per germline, CDR1 MNHEY and CDR2 SVGAGI. V was cut by 0 bases and J by 1 base, with 6 bases left in between. DNA for the CDR3: TGTGCCAGCAGTTACTCGGGCAGGAACACTGAAGCTTTCTTT. Its translation: CASSYSGRNTEAFF.

V and J are TRBV13 and TRBJ2-6, with TRBD1 as a possible D gene (5 bases). CDR1 PRHDT and CDR2 FYEKMQ come from the germline V gene (reference sequence). Trimming removed 0 bases from V and 4 bases from J, with 13 bases in between. The length of the CDR3 is 17 residues. CDR3 region: CASSLGWGRAGANVLTF. The CDR3 DNA is TGTGCCAGCAGCTTAGGCTGGGGCAGGGCCGGGGCCAACGTCCTGACTTTC. Using reference TRBV13 and TRBJ2-6 for the parts outside the CDR3, the full variable domain is AAGVIQSPRHLIKEKRETATLKCYPIPRHDTVYWYQQGPGQDPQFLISFYEKMQSDKGSIPDRFSAQQFSDYHSELNMSSLELGDSALYFCASSLGWGRAGANVLTFGAGSRLTVL.

J is TRBJ1-1 and V is TRBV11-2; the match to TRBD1 covers 8 bases. The trim removed 1 base at V and 3 bases at J, leaving 4 bases unmatched. Germline loops: CDR1 SGHAT, CDR2 FQNNGV. The CDR3 contains 15 residues. The CDR3 spells CASSLGSGGYTEAFF. The CDR3 coding sequence is TGTGCCAGCAGCTTAGGGTCAGGGGGCTACACTGAAGCTTTCTTT. The full variable domain, with the rest looked up from reference TRBV11-2 and TRBJ1-1, is EAGVAQSPRYKIIEKRQSVAFWCNPISGHATLYWYQQILGQGPKLLIQFQNNGVVDDSQLPKDRFSAERLKGVDSTLKIQPAKLEDSAVYLCASSLGSGGYTEAFFGQGTRLTVV.

The chain joins TRBV6-5 to TRBJ1-6; D is ambiguous. This CDR3 spans 15 amino acids. Germline V lookup: CDR1 MNHEY, CDR2 SVGAGI. V was shortened by 5 bases and J by 7 bases, with 15 bases between the two germline ends. The CDR3 DNA sequence: TGTGCCAGCAGTCCCCCCGGGTACTACAATTCACCCCTCCACTTT. Protein product: CASSPPGYYNSPLHF.

The gene calls are TRBV21-1 and TRBJ1-6. TRBV21-1 represents a pseudogene. This CDR3 comprises 17 residues. The CDR3 nucleotides are TGTGCCAGCAGCAAAGGCCGGCCCCAGGTGGAGGATTCACCCCTCCACTTT. This codes for CASSKGRPQVEDSPLHF.

The chain couples TRBV27 to TRBJ1-2, with 7 bases lining up with TRBD1. This CDR3 has 13 residues. Unmatched junction bases numbered 5, after V lost 6 bases and J lost 4 bases. Germline V gene data show CDR1 as MNHEY and CDR2 as SMNVEV (reference sequence). The CDR3 DNA is TGTGCCAGCAGCTCGACAGGGAGCTATGGCTACACCTTC. Translation gives CASSSTGSYGYTF.

The rearrangement joins TRBV5-1 to TRBJ1-2, with 7 bases aligning to TRBD1. The length of the CDR3 is 13 residues. V was pared by 5 bases and J by 6 bases, with 7 bases of the junction left unmatched. Per the germline V gene, CDR1 is SGHRS and CDR2 is YFSETQ. The CDR3 bases are TGCGCCAGCAGTGAACAGGGGTCCCATGGCTACACCTTC. Translation: CASSEQGSHGYTF.

The chain couples TRBV30 to TRBJ2-7, with a possible D match to TRBD1 (6 bases). With 0 bases removed from V and 5 bases from J, the gap between germline ends came to 14 bases. The CDR3 is made up of 14 amino acids. Germline assignment: CDR1 GTSNPN and CDR2 SVGIG (reference sequence). This CDR3 reads CAWSVPSRGHEQYF. DNA for the CDR3: TGTGCCTGGAGTGTACCGAGCAGGGGTCACGAGCAGTACTTC. Full variable domain (rest looked up from reference TRBV30 and TRBJ2-7): SQTIHQWPATLVQPVGSPLSLECTVEGTSNPNLYWYRQAAGRGLQLLFYSVGIGQISSEVPQNLSASRPQDRQFILSSKKLLLSDSGFYLCAWSVPSRGHEQYFGPGTRLTVT.

This clone was detected a few times. This rearrangement joins TRBV7-9 to TRBJ2-2; D is uncertain. The CDR3 has 14 amino acids. Germline CDR1 SEHNR, CDR2 FQNEAQ (reference sequence). V lost 1 base and J lost 0, with 3 bases in between. CDR3 sequence: CASSLGTNTGELFF. DNA of the CDR3: TGTGCCAGCAGCTTAGGTACGAACACCGGGGAGCTGTTTTTT.

The chain has TRBV19 and TRBJ1-1; weak D call: TRBD1 (5 bases). V was pared by 7 bases and J by 8 bases, with 14 bases between. Germline CDR1 reads LNHDA; CDR2 reads SQIVND (reference sequence). The CDR3 sequence is 12 residues long. The DNA for the CDR3 is TGTGCCAGTACTACCCGCCGGACAGAAGCTTTCTTT. Translation: CASTTRRTEAFF.

Only a few counts were recorded for this clone. The V call is TRBV7-9, the J call TRBJ2-2; 13 bases fit TRBD2. Germline V gene data show CDR1 as SEHNR and CDR2 as FQNEAQ (reference sequence). Germline trimming cut 11 bases from V and 4 bases from J; bases unmatched to any gene: 4. This CDR3 has 14 residues. CDR3 sequence (DNA): TGTGCCGGGGGGACTAGCGGGGTCACCGGGGAGCTGTTTTTT. Amino acid sequence: CAGGTSGVTGELFF.

In its sample, this clone was seen once. The rearrangement joins TRBV7-2 to TRBJ1-5; tentative D call: TRBD1 (5 bases). The CDR3 sequence is 15 residues long. Germline V gene sequence: CDR1 SGHTA, CDR2 FQGNSA. V was cut by 4 bases and J by 1 base, with 11 bases left in between. The CDR3 reads CASSSWAGSNQPQHF. The DNA for the CDR3 is TGTGCCAGCAGCTCCTGGGCAGGGAGCAATCAGCCCCAGCATTTT. Based on the CDR3 plus reference TRBV7-2 and TRBJ1-5, the full variable domain is GAGVSQSPSNKVTEKGKDVELRCDPISGHTALYWYRQSLGQGLEFLIYFQGNSAPDKSGLPSDRFSAERTGGSVSTLTIQRTQQEDSAVYLCASSSWAGSNQPQHFGDGTRLSIL.

CDR3 nucleotides: TGCAGCGTTGATAAATGGGGAGGGTCCGAGACCCAGTACTTC. Protein sequence: CSVDKWGGSETQYF. This chain links TRBV29-1 with TRBJ2-5; 7 nucleotides match TRBD2. The V gene's germline CDR1 is SQVTM and CDR2 ANQGSEA. V was pared by 3 bases and J by 5 bases, with 9 bases of the junction left unmatched. This CDR3 spans 14 amino acids.

The rearrangement links TRBV14 to TRBJ2-7, with unresolved D. In germline, CDR1 is SGHDN, CDR2 FVKESK. The length of the CDR3 is 13 residues. V shed 1 base and J shed 3 bases, with 7 bases lying between them. CDR3 in amino acids: CASSQGPLYEQYF. DNA for the CDR3: TGTGCCAGCAGCCAAGGGCCCCTCTACGAGCAGTACTTC.

This clone was observed once. This chain links TRBV4-3 with TRBJ1-2; a weak D match, TRBD1 (6 bases). The CDR3 is 15 residues long. CDR1 LGHNA and CDR2 YSLEER come from the germline V gene. Trimming removed 0 bases from V and 4 bases from J, with 12 bases in between. Written as DNA, the CDR3 is TGCGCCAGCAGCCAAGAACAGGGAAAATCCTATGGCTACACCTTC. It translates to CASSQEQGKSYGYTF.

The sample holds one count of this clone. The J gene is TRBJ2-1, the V gene TRBV5-4, with 10 bases identical to TRBD2. Germline CDR1 reads SGHNT; CDR2 reads YYREEE (reference sequence). This CDR3 is 19 amino acids long. J gave up 3 bases and V 0 bases, and 12 bases lay outside the gene matches. CDR3 nucleotides: TGTGCCAGCAGCTTGGAATACAGCGGGGGGGCTGTCGGCTACAATGAGCAGTTCTTC. Translating it yields CASSLEYSGGAVGYNEQFF.

Only one count was recorded for this clone. The chain combines TRBV7-2 with TRBJ1-5; tentatively, D is TRBD1 (6 bases). The CDR3 contains 15 residues. The germline gives CDR1 SGHTA, CDR2 FQGNSA. The V and J ends lost 0 bases and 6 bases respectively, with 12 bases between them. Here the CDR3 DNA reads TGTGCCAGCAGCTTAGCGGCAGGGGCGGGTCAGCCCCAGCATTTT. It yields the protein CASSLAAGAGQPQHF.

The V call is TRBV19, the J call TRBJ2-7; TRBD2 aligns across 8 bases. The germline V gene encodes CDR1 LNHDA and CDR2 SQIVND (reference sequence). CDR3 length equals 15 residues. The V gene end was trimmed by 3 bases and the J gene end by 0 bases; junction bases not matched to a gene: 4. This CDR3 reads CASSMLAGNSYEQYF. The CDR3 DNA is TGTGCCAGTAGTATGTTAGCGGGGAACTCCTACGAGCAGTACTTC.